This T cell receptor (beta chain) was sequenced in a study of blood T cell repertoires in COVID-19. Overall study: Sites across the United States, Italy and Spain contributed samples from acute and convalescent COVID-19. In each case, the material was cDNA or gDNA derived from T cells, B-cell-depleted T cells, or PBMCs.

V lost 1 base, J lost 12 bases, and 6 bases stayed unmatched. The CDR3 contains 13 residues. Germline V gene data show CDR1 as SGHAT and CDR2 as FQNNGV. In the original workflow: Nucleated cell counts were estimated from reference gene primer amplification. TCRdb's table, derived via immunoSEQ multiplex PCR, lists solely in-frame clones and lacks some. The DNA was the basis for D and trimming; V, J and clone size are from that table. This table has some 45,000 clones, roughly 87% appearing once. The sequenced sample consisted of peripheral blood. V is TRBV11-2 and J is TRBJ2-1; 7 bases agree with TRBD1. This TCR derives from a man aged 60 to 75 with active COVID-19. The CDR3 bases are TGTGCCAGCAGCTTAGGACAGGGTGATGGGCAGTTCTTC. Its protein product is CASSLGQGDGQFF. Drawing the rest from reference TRBV11-2 and TRBJ2-1, the complete variable domain is EAGVAQSPRYKIIEKRQSVAFWCNPISGHATLYWYQQILGQGPKLLIQFQNNGVVDDSQLPKDRFSAERLKGVDSTLKIQPAKLEDSAVYLCASSLGQGDGQFFGPGTRLTVL.